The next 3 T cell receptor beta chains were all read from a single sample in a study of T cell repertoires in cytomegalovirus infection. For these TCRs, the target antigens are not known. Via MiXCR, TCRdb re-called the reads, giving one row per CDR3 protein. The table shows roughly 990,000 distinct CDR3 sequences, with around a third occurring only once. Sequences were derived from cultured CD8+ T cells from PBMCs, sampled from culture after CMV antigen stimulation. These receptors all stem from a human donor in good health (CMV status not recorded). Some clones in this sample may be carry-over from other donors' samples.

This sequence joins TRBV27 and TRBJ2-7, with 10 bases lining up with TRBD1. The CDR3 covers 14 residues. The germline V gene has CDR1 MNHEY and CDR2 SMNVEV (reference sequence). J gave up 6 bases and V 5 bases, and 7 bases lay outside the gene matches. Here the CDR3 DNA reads TGTGCCAGCAGTCAGGGACAGGGGACTGGCGAGCAGTACTTC. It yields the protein CASSQGQGTGEQYF.

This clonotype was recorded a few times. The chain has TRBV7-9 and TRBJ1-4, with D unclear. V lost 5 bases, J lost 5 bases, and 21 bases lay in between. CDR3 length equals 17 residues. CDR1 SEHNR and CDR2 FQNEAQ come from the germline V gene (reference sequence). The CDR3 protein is CASSPPGSRPPNEKLFF. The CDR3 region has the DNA TGTGCCAGCAGCCCCCCGGGCAGTAGGCCCCCCAATGAAAAACTGTTTTTT. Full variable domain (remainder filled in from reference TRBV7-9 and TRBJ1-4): DTGVSQNPRHKITKRGQNVTFRCDPISEHNRLYWYRQTLGQGPEFLTYFQNEAQLEKSRLLSDRFSAERPKGSFSTLEIQRTEQGDSAMYLCASSPPGSRPPNEKLFFGSGTQLSVL.

The chain's CDR3 is CAISDLDRGQETQYF. Written as DNA, the CDR3 is TGTGCCATCAGTGACCTCGACAGGGGTCAAGAGACCCAGTACTTC. The chain recombines TRBV10-3 with TRBJ2-5; 8 bases fit TRBD1. The V gene's germline CDR1 is ENHRY and CDR2 SYGVKD. CDR3 length: 15 residues. V trimming: 3 bases; J trimming: 2 bases; junction bases outside the gene matches: 5.